This passage covers 7 T cell receptor beta chains from one sample sequenced in a study of T cell repertoires in cytomegalovirus infection. TCRdb re-called the reads through MiXCR, storing one row per CDR3 protein. The sample includes approximately 770,000 distinct CDR3 sequences, approximately 32% seen only once; the top ten take 13%. The antigens of these receptors remain unknown. Material: cultured CD8+ T cells from PBMCs, obtained from culture after CMV antigen stimulation. These receptors were taken from a human donor in good health (CMV status not recorded). Some clones in this sample may be carry-over from other donors' samples.

The chain couples TRBV27 to TRBJ2-1; the match to TRBD2 covers 11 bases. V trimming: 6 bases; J trimming: 5 bases; junction bases outside the gene matches: 3. The CDR3 is made up of 14 amino acids. The germline CDR1 and CDR2 sequences are MNHEY and SMNVEV (reference sequence). The CDR3 reads CASSLTSGDNEQFF. CDR3 DNA sequence: TGTGCCAGCAGCCTGACTAGCGGGGACAATGAGCAGTTCTTC.

A few counts support this clonotype. This chain uses TRBV2 with TRBJ2-1; 7 nucleotides line up with TRBD1. Germline lookup yields CDR1 SNHLY and CDR2 FYNNEI. The CDR3 has 20 amino acids. The V and J ends lost 5 bases and 4 bases, in that order; junction bases with no gene match: 23. CDR3 amino acids: CASSYTLVGTDGRLYNEQFF. The DNA of the CDR3 is TGTGCCAGCAGTTACACACTCGTTGGGACAGACGGTCGGCTATACAATGAGCAGTTCTTC.

J is TRBJ2-5 and V is TRBV7-6; D remains ambiguous. The CDR3 consists of 12 residues. Between the trimmed V and J ends, which lost 5 bases and 4 bases, there was a span of 8 bases. In germline, CDR1 is SGHVS, CDR2 FNYEAQ. The CDR3 loop is CASSQTIETQYF. DNA for the CDR3: TGTGCCAGCAGCCAGACGATAGAGACCCAGTACTTC.

A note on this clonotype: A much larger clonotype is one base distant, so this may be a read error. The chain links TRBV7-6 to TRBJ2-5; the match to TRBD2 covers 10 bases. The CDR3 covers 15 residues. Germline V lookup: CDR1 SGHVS, CDR2 FNYEAQ. Trimming took 6 bases from V and 9 from J; bases not matched to a gene: 13. The CDR3 DNA reads as TGTGCCAGCAGTAGTAGCGGGGGGTCTGAAGGGGCCCAGTACTTC. It codes for CASSSSGGSEGAQYF.

In its sample, this clonotype was seen a few times. The V call is TRBV7-6, the J call TRBJ2-1; the D is unclear. V gave up 5 bases and J gave up 7 bases, with 15 bases separating them. The germline V gene has CDR1 SGHVS and CDR2 FNYEAQ. This CDR3 region has 14 residues. The CDR3 here is CASSRRERVNEQFF. The CDR3, as DNA: TGTGCCAGCAGCCGGAGAGAAAGGGTGAATGAGCAGTTCTTC. Using reference TRBV7-6 and TRBJ2-1 for the parts outside the CDR3, the full variable domain is GAGVSQSPRYKVTKRGQDVALRCDPISGHVSLYWYRQALGQGPEFLTYFNYEAQQDKSGLPNDRFSAERPEGSISTLTIQRTEQRDSAMYRCASSRRERVNEQFFGPGTRLTVL.

The chain joins TRBV6-6 to TRBJ2-7, with D perhaps matching TRBD2 (5 bases). CDR3 length equals 14 residues. Germline CDR1 and CDR2: MNHNY and SVGAGI (reference sequence). V lost 6 bases and J lost 6, with 18 bases in between. The CDR3 region is CASSLGVHGGEQYV. The CDR3 DNA reads TGTGCCAGCAGCCTCGGGGTTCACGGAGGCGAGCAGTACGTC.

This clonotype was counted between two and nine times. V gene TRBV14 combines with J gene TRBJ2-1; 9 bases match TRBD2. There are 15 residues in the CDR3. The germline V gene encodes CDR1 SGHDN and CDR2 FVKESK. V was pared by 5 bases and J by 8 bases, with 10 bases of the junction left unmatched. Written as DNA, the CDR3 is TGTGCCAGCAGCTTTGGGCGGGGGGGGTCTCATGAGCAGTTCTTC. It specifies CASSFGRGGSHEQFF.